This TCR beta chain was captured in a study of cytomegalovirus exposure and HLA in healthy donors (TCRdb year 2017). Describing the broader study: An earlier analysis of roughly 630 of the donors reported about 290 Gb of sequence data and roughly 110 million unique TCR beta sequences from about 200 million T cells. Roughly 300 gigabases of sequencing data and tens of millions of unique TCR sequences made up an early release that covered under 750 HLA-typed donors. Of the 300 to 450 genotyped donors, approximately 83% fell in the genetic ancestry cluster associated with self-reported Caucasian donors. The study was designed to test whether signatures of past pathogen exposure could be identified by cataloging public T cell receptors. The T cell repertoires of under 750 subjects were profiled by immunosequencing and related to cytomegalovirus serostatus. Along with the 666-subject first cohort, a separate validation cohort of some 130 different subjects was used. To predict cytomegalovirus infection status, the study combined high-throughput TCR immunosequencing, statistical association of individual TCRs with disease status, and machine learning. To study patterns of TCR occurrence, a later analysis re-analyzed previously published TCR beta repertoires from 666 donors and added high-resolution HLA genotyping. Rather than using new phenotypic data, the later analysis identified candidate immune exposures from TCR beta sequences and from how often those sequences occurred across donors. In an earlier analysis of roughly 580 of the donors, high-throughput TCR beta sequencing was used to judge whether each TCR beta V gene segment behaved as functional or pseudogenic. Donor age, sex, ethnicity and CMV serostatus were collected together with the repertoire data. In a later genetic analysis, genome-wide SNP genotypes for about 60% of the 666 donors were used, and that subset was treated as a discovery cohort. All discovery cohort repertoires had been generated on a single sequencing platform. Both class I and class II loci were covered by HLA typing, at four-digit resolution. Typing coverage differed by locus: A, B, C, DRB1 and DQB1 were typed in roughly 620-640 donors, DQA1 in 500 to 550, DPA1 in some 600, and DPB1 in around 440. Roughly five DR-DQ haplotypes were handled as single units for association and clustering, since linkage in the cohort was strong. Among about 390 genotyped donors of the cohort, an average of approximately 240,000 unique TCR beta nucleotide sequences were sequenced per donor, roughly 20% of them non-productive. Overall results and qualifications from the work: This cohort had only TCR beta chains sequenced, and the lack of alpha or paired-chain data limited which features could be detected. Because some donors lacked HLA typing at each locus, the association tests relied only on the typed subset. A further reported finding was that TCR beta sequences accurately predicted the HLA-A and HLA-B alleles for most subjects in the first cohort. It was suggested by the authors that the approach could potentially be generalized to other disease states and immunological phenotypes. Cytomegalovirus status was reported to be diagnosed by the classifier with high specificity and sensitivity in both the original and validation cohorts. According to a later analysis, parvovirus B19, influenza, CMV and Epstein-Barr virus appeared linked to several top co-occurrence clusters. Compared with the roughly 720-donor mean, donors in an Asian-associated ancestry cluster had fewer N-insertions in productive TCRs, according to a later genetic analysis. Some IMGT-functional V segments, including TRBV6-2 and TRBV6-3, could not be distinguished by the 87-base-pair reads and were therefore excluded. A group of highly shared sequence variants was considered likely to be a technical artifact of the sequencing pipeline. A few of the identified cytomegalovirus-associated TCR beta chains were confirmed in vitro to be specific for cytomegalovirus antigens. The only immune exposure information available for the cohort was CMV serostatus. Most CMV-associated TCR beta chains appeared to be HLA-restricted in a later analysis, and the HLA associations seemed to be driven largely by CMV exposure. Specific HLA alleles were associated with 15,000 to 20,000 TCR beta sequences at a false discovery rate of 0.05 in a later analysis. Roughly uniform sequencing depth across donors was assumed in presence/absence analyses, although this assumption may not hold. A total of roughly 160 TCR beta chains were listed by the study as associated with cytomegalovirus. Strong co-occurrence of HLA alleles, especially DR and DQ, made assigning TCR associations to individual alleles difficult. Most TCR sequences were observed very rarely across donors, whereas some public TCRs were present in many individuals. Because counts were too low, seventeen rarely observed V segments, including chromosome 9 orphons, were left out of the earlier analysis of 587 of the donors. Correlated functional status among segregating V segments might be attributable to linkage disequilibrium, but an unknown experimental factor could not be ruled out. A later analysis found that HLA-associated TCR beta chains were more clonally expanded and had lower generation probabilities than equally common non-associated chains. A later genetic analysis associated a missense DCLRE1C variant with V-gene and J-gene trimming of TCR beta chains, and an independent cohort replicated the association. In an earlier analysis of about 550 of the donors, most TCR beta V segments were observed in productive rearrangements about 87% or about 30% of the time, broadly matching IMGT annotations. According to a later analysis, TCR association rates differed among HLA loci, with DRB1 alleles showing the most associated TCRs and HLA-C alleles showing the fewest.

This clone turned up a few times. It lacks a known antigen. Within one base of it there is no much larger clone, and no base qualities were kept. Its CDR3 holds 14 amino acids, cysteine through phenylalanine. Solely the CDR3 DNA is kept, with 42 bases framed from the first base. The V end gives up 7 bases and the J end 3 bases, leaving 9 bases in the junction not matched to a gene. The germline V gene yields ENHRY for CDR1 and SYGVKD for CDR2. The cohort consisted of hundreds of healthy bone marrow donors. At the time of sampling, every cohort member was nominally healthy, though immune exposures that went unrecorded were likely present. The donor tested CMV seronegative and was one of the 352 seronegative cohort members. Every donor gave a peripheral blood sample, and the peripheral blood mononuclear cells from that sample were used for TCR beta sequencing. The Qiagen DNeasy Blood Extraction Kit was used to extract genomic DNA from the blood cell samples.

Libraries were made using the immunoSEQ multiplex PCR assay. A mixture of 60 forward primers for TCR Vbeta segments and 13 reverse primers for TCR Jbeta segments was used in the multiplex PCR. A multiplex PCR assay on genomic DNA amplified the CDR3 region of rearranged TCR beta genes. On the Illumina HiSeq System, the amplified TCR beta libraries were sequenced as 87-base-pair reads. Per the authors' processing: A later analysis counted tens of millions of unique TCR beta chains across the 690 or so repertoires, and 9.5 million to 11 million of these chains were shared by at least two donors. To remove PCR and sequencing errors, raw reads were error-corrected and collapsed into unique sequences using a nearest-neighbor algorithm that merged closely related sequences. To assign V, D and J gene segments, CDR3 sequences were aligned to IMGT reference sequences. For a sequence to be retained, at least a six-nucleotide match to both a V gene segment and a J gene segment was required. Rearrangements were called productive when the CDR3 lacked stop codons and stayed in frame with V and J; all others were non-productive. Following IMGT convention, CDR3 was defined as the stretch from the second conserved V-encoded cysteine up to the conserved J-encoded phenylalanine. The earlier analysis of some 600 of the donors excluded sequences that lacked an unambiguous match to a single V gene segment. In an earlier analysis of about 590 of the donors, a V segment was called functional when productive rearrangements were above 56.7%, and segregating when the standard deviation between donors exceeded 5%. A statistical classification framework was built to diagnose cytomegalovirus status from the catalog of TCR beta chain sequences. V and J gene assignment, in a later analysis, came from comparing TCR nucleotide sequences with IMGT/GENE-DB human TR gene sequences. A later analysis assigned CDR3 sequences and most-parsimonious VDJ recombination scenarios with the TCRdist pipeline. In a later analysis, every TCR beta chain was defined by the combination of its CDR3 amino acid sequence and its V-gene family, and reads without a unique V-gene family were dropped. A later analysis removed roughly 590 highly shared, low-generation-probability nucleotide sequences to deal with suspected cross-contamination and a sequencing artifact. For each public chain, a later analysis derived a clonal expansion index from normalized ranks of inferred template counts within each repertoire. A later analysis computed generation probabilities with a VDJ recombination model fitted to out-of-frame rearrangements, and checked the results against IGoR. Hypergeometric tests were used in a later analysis to score TCR-TCR, TCR-HLA and TCR-CMV co-occurrence, with a repertoire-size bias correction applied to the TCR pairs. To estimate false discovery rates, a later analysis permuted the HLA or CMV assignments 20 times. In a later analysis, co-occurring TCRs were grouped using DBSCAN, with TCRdist sequence similarity added in when clustering inside HLA-allele-positive subsets. For co-occurrence clustering, repertoires with fewer than 30,000 or more than 120,000 public chains were excluded, along with five or six repertoires with anomalous nucleotide sharing. Not all clones reach the TCRdb copy of this immuneACCESS table, which keeps in-frame sequences only. Checked studies attribute under half of the gap to unresolved V genes and leave the rest unexplained. Clonal size and the V and J genes are those of that table, whereas D and trimming came from the DNA. This sample has roughly 100,000 clones in its table, and over 80% of those were observed once. About 5.9% of the sample rests with the top ten.

The chain links TRBV10-3 with TRBJ2-7, and TRBD1 aligns with 7 junction nucleotides. Material for sequencing was PBMCs. This TCR came from a man aged 18 to 35 in good health and CMV-seronegative. The nucleotide sequence reads as follows: TGTGCCATCAATCCGGGACAGATGAACTACGAGCAGTACTTC. Translation gives CAINPGQMNYEQYF.